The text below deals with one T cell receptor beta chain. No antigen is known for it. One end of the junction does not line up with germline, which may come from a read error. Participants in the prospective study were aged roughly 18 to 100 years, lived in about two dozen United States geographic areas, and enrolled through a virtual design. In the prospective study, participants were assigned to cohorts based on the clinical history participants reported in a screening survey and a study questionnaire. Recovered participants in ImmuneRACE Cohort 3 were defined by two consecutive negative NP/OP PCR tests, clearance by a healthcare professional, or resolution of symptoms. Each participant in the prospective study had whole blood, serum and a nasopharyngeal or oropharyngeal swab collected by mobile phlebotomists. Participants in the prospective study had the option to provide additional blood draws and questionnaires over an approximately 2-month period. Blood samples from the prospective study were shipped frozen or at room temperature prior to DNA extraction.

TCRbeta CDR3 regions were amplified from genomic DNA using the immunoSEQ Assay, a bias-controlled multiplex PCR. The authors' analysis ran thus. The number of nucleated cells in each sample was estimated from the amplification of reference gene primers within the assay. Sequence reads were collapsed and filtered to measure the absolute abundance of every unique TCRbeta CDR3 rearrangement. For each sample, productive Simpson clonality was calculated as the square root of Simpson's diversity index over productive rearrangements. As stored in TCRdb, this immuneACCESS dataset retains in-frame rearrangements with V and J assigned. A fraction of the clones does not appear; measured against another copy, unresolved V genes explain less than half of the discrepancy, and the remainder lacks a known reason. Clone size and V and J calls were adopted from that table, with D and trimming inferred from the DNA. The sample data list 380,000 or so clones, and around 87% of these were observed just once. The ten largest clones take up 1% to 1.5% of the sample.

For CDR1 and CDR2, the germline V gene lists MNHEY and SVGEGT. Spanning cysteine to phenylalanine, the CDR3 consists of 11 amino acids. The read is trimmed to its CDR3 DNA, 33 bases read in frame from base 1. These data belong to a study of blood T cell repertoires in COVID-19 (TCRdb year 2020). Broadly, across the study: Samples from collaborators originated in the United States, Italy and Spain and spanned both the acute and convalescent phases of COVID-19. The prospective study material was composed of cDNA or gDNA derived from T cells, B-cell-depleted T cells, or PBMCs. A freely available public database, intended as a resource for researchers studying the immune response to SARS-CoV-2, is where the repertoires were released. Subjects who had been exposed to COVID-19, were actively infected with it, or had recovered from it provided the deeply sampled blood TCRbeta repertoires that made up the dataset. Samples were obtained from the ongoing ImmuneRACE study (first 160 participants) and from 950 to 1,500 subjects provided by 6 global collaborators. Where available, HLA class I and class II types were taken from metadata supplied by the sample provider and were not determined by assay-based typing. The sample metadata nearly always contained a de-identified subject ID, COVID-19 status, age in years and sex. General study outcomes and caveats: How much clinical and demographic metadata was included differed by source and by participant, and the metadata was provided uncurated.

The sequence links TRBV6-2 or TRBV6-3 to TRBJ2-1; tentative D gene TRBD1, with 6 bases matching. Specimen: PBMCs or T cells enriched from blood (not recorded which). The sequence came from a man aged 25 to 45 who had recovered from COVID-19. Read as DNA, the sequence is TGTGCCAGCAGTTACGAAGAGGGGGACGTCTTC. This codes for CASSYEEGDVF.